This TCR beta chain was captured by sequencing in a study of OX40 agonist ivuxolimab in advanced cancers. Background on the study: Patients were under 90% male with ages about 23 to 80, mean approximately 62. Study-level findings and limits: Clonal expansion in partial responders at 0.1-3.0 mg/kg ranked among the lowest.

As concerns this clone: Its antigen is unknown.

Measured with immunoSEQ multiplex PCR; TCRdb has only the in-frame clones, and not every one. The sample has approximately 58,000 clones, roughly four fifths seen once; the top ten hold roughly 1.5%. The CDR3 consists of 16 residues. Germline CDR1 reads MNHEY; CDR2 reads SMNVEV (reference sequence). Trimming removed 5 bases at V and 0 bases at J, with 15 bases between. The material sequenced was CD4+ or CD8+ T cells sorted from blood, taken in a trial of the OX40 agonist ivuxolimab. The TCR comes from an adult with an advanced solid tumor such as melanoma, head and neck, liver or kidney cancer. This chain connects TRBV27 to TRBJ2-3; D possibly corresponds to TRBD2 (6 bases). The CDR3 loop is CASSKRPAGSTDTQYF. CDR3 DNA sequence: TGTGCCAGCAGTAAGCGACCTGCGGGAAGCACAGATACGCAGTATTTT.